This T cell receptor beta chain was sequenced during a study of T cells after yellow fever vaccination (dated by TCRdb to the late 2010s). Turning to the overall study: The SMART-Seq v4 Ultra Low Input RNA kit was used to prepare libraries from fractions with low cell numbers. To follow T-cell clones before and after both primary and booster YFV17D yellow fever vaccination, bulk TCR alpha and beta repertoires underwent longitudinal sequencing. Two healthy male donors, one aged 18 to 29 and one aged 30 to 40 years, were included in the cohort. Blood was collected at multiple timepoints before and after primary and secondary immunization, and bulk PBMC replicates and cell subsets were isolated. What the study reported, not specific to this receptor: Most clones expanded after primary vaccination (96% of CD4 and around nine tenths of CD8) were re-detected after the booster, suggesting that broad memory maintenance occurred. Because only a couple of donors were included in the study, the extent to which the findings can be generalized is limited. The secondary T-cell response was found to be weaker but faster than the primary response, with a peak reached on day 5 rather than on day 15. A small share of clonotypes occurred in both CD4 and CD8 compartments, likely arising from convergent recombination. Because abundant contaminating clonotypes from the bulk population could be contained in FACS-sorted repertoires, computational filtering was required.

This clonotype was seen a few times. No cognate antigen has been identified for it. It has no much larger one-base neighbor in the sample; base qualities were not kept. TCR cDNA was synthesized by 5'RACE template switching, which introduced a universal primer site and unique molecular identifiers. Priming of cDNA synthesis was performed from both the TCR alpha and TCR beta constant segments. Library amplification used two PCR steps, and the second PCR step added sample barcodes and sequencing adapters. Sequencing of libraries was performed on Illumina HiSeq 2500 (2x100 bp) or NovaSeq (2x150 bp). The source study handled its data this way. MIGEC handled demultiplexing of reads and collapsing into UMI consensus sequences, while MiXCR performed V(D)J alignment. Clonotypes responding to the vaccine were identified with edgeR on replicate PBMC samples, with the criteria of FDR below 0.01 and a log2 fold change above 5 up to day 15. Each bulk clonotype was labeled CD4 or CD8 based on which sequenced repertoire, CD4 or CD8, contained the clonotype at higher abundance. The public reads were run again by TCRdb, first through fastp at Q25 and then through MiXCR, and only productive beta chains were kept. Merged by CDR3 protein, the rows form single entries marked with the most common genes and DNA. The V and J calls follow TCRdb's processing rather than the paper's. A total of a few hundred thousand distinct CDR3 sequences appear in this sample, roughly a sixth of them only once. Jointly, the top ten make up 15% to 20% of the sample.

The sample's treatment or condition label, decoded: live attenuated yellow fever vaccine strain. At each blood-draw timepoint, two biological replicates of bulk PBMCs were obtained. A standard Ficoll-Paque protocol was used to isolate PBMCs from peripheral blood. TriZol was used to extract RNA from bulk PBMCs, from CD4 and CD8 fractions, and from dextramer-positive and dextramer-negative fractions. From a lookup of the germline V gene, CDR1 and CDR2 are MGHRA and YSYEKL. V and J lose 1 base and 10 bases, and a span of 14 bases separates them. Spanning cysteine to phenylalanine, the CDR3 consists of 14 amino acids. Only CDR3 DNA is held: 42 bases, read in frame from base 1.

The sequence is built from TRBV4-1 and TRBJ2-1; the D gene is perhaps TRBD2, from 5 matching bases. This sequence was found in a man aged 18 to 29 who received the YFV17D yellow fever vaccine. The sequenced sample was PBMCs, obtained 5 to 6 days after the first yellow fever vaccination. The sequenced DNA is TGCGCCAGCAGCCAAGTAAGCGGCAGTCCGGAGCAGTTCTTC. Its protein reads: CASSQVSGSPEQFF.